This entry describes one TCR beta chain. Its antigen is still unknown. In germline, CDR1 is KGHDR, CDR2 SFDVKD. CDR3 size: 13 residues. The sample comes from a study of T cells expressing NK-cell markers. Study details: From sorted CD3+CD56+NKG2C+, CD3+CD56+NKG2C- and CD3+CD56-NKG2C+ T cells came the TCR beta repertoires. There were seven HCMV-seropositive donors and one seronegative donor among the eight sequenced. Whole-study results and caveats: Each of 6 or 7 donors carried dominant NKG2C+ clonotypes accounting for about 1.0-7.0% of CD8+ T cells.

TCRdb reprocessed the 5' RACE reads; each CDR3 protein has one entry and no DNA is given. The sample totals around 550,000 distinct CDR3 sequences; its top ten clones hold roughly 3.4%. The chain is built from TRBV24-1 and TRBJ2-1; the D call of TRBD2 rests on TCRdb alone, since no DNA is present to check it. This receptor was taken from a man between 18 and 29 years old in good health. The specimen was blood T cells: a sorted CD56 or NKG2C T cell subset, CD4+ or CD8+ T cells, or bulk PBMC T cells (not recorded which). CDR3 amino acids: CATTSLGEGPQFF.